The next 21 T cell receptor beta chains were all read from a single sample in a study of cytomegalovirus exposure and HLA in healthy donors. Repertoires were generated with immunoSEQ multiplex PCR, while TCRdb's copy carries only in-frame clones and drops some. The sample lists 200,000 to 250,000 clones, roughly nine tenths occurring once. Sequenced input: PBMCs. These receptor sequences come from a man younger than 35 in good health and CMV-seropositive.

This clone was seen just once. A read error may account for a junction end that differs from germline. This CDR3 reads CASREGSGQGVNEQFF. Here the CDR3 DNA reads TGTGCCAGCAGGGAAGGGTCGGGACAGGGGGTCAATGAGCAGTTCTTC. The rearrangement uses TRBV2 and TRBJ2-1; 11 nucleotides match TRBD1. This CDR3 is 16 amino acids long. Germline CDR1 and CDR2: SNHLY and FYNNEI.

The rearrangement uses TRBV19 and TRBJ2-5, with a weak D call TRBD1 (5 bases). Trimming removed 6 bases from V and 5 bases from J, with 13 bases in between. From germline, CDR1 is LNHDA and CDR2 SQIVND (reference sequence). The CDR3 is 13 residues long. CDR3: CASRRTGAETQYF. The CDR3, as DNA: TGTGCCAGTAGACGAACAGGCGCCGAGACCCAGTACTTC.

The V call is TRBV7-2, the J call TRBJ2-2; no firm D call. This CDR3 contains 13 residues. Trimming left V 6 bases short and J 9 bases short, with 14 bases between. Germline assignment: CDR1 SGHTA and CDR2 FQGNSA. The CDR3 coding sequence is TGTGCCAGCAGGCCCCCCACTGGTTGGGAGCTGTTTTTT. Translating gives CASRPPTGWELFF.

The chain has TRBV6-5 and TRBJ1-5; unclear D gene. V was shortened by 5 bases and J by 0 bases, with 11 bases between the two germline ends. The CDR3 has 15 residues. The V gene's germline CDR1 is MNHEY and CDR2 SVGAGI. The CDR3 bases are TGTGCCAGCAGTAGAGAACCAAATAGCAATCAGCCCCAGCATTTT. It codes for CASSREPNSNQPQHF.

V and J are TRBV4-3 and TRBJ2-2; the match to TRBD2 covers 13 bases. The CDR3 loop spans 19 amino acids. After removal of 4 bases from V and 1 base from J, the junction contained 9 bases not matched to a gene. Germline V CDR1 and CDR2: LGHNA, YSLEER. DNA for the CDR3: TGCGCCAGCAGCCCCCTCGGGACTAGCGGGATATTGAACACCGGGGAGCTGTTTTTT. It translates to CASSPLGTSGILNTGELFF.

The chain joins TRBV20-1 to TRBJ2-5, with D uncertain. The V gene lost 3 bases and the J gene lost 1 base, with 3 bases spanning the gap. CDR3 length: 11 amino acids. Germline assignment: CDR1 DFQATT and CDR2 SNEGSKA (reference sequence). The CDR3 loop is CSASIQETQYF. CDR3 in DNA: TGCAGTGCTAGCATCCAAGAGACCCAGTACTTC.

The rearrangement links TRBV6-6 to TRBJ2-7; the D is unclear. The ends were cut back, 8 bases at V and 2 bases at J, with 16 bases in the middle. The CDR3 has 14 residues. Germline loops: CDR1 MNHNY, CDR2 SVGAGI (reference sequence). The CDR3, as DNA: TGTGCCAGCCTCCCCAACGGCGGTCCCTACGAGCAGTACTTC. Its translation: CASLPNGGPYEQYF.

This clone was counted once. The rearrangement uses TRBV18 and TRBJ2-5; D is possibly TRBD2 (5 bases). Per germline, CDR1 KGHSH and CDR2 LQKENI. V was cut by 3 bases and J by 2 bases, with 10 bases left in between. This CDR3 has 14 residues. The CDR3 region is CASSPDYIQETQYF. The DNA for the CDR3 is TGTGCCAGCTCACCTGACTACATTCAAGAGACCCAGTACTTC.

DNA of the CDR3: TGTGCCAGCAGTAATTCCGGGACTACAGCTTTCTTT. Its protein product is CASSNSGTTAFF. The chain carries TRBV27 and TRBJ1-1; TRBD1 might be the D (5 bases). Germline CDR1 is MNHEY and CDR2 is SMNVEV (reference sequence). This CDR3 is built from 12 residues. Trimming stripped 5 bases from V and 10 bases from J, with 14 bases between.

V usage is TRBV27 and J usage is TRBJ2-4; D not resolved. The CDR3 runs 15 residues. V lost 0 bases, J lost 9 bases, and 15 bases lay in between. The germline V gene has CDR1 MNHEY and CDR2 SMNVEV (reference sequence). The CDR3 DNA sequence: TGTGCCAGCAGTTTATCCTATAGGCCCCAGGCCATTCAGTACTTC. This translates into CASSLSYRPQAIQYF.

The chain is built from TRBV29-1 and TRBJ1-5, with D unresolved. Trimming took off 4 bases at V and 1 base at J, with 8 bases between the two ends. This CDR3 region has 13 residues. CDR1 is SQVTM, CDR2 ANQGSEA, per germline. The CDR3 DNA sequence: TGCAGCGTTGGGGCGGGGAGCAATCAGCCCCAGCATTTT. Its translation is CSVGAGSNQPQHF. The full variable domain, with the rest looked up from reference TRBV29-1 and TRBJ1-5, is SAVISQKPSRDICQRGTSLTIQCQVDSQVTMMFWYRQQPGQSLTLIATANQGSEATYESGFVIDKFPISRPNLTFSTLTVSNMSPEDSSIYLCSVGAGSNQPQHFGDGTRLSIL.

V is TRBV15 and J is TRBJ1-2; D gene ambiguous. Between the trimmed V and J ends, which lost 3 bases and 2 bases, there was a span of 4 bases. This CDR3 comprises 12 residues. CDR1 and CDR2 from the germline V gene are LNHNV and YYDKDF (reference sequence). CDR3 in amino acids: CATSSQNYGYTF. Written as DNA, the CDR3 is TGTGCCACCAGCAGCCAGAACTATGGCTACACCTTC.

The chain is built from TRBV27 and TRBJ2-1; 9 bases align to TRBD2. This CDR3 spans 16 amino acids. V lost 4 bases, J lost 7 bases, and 11 bases stayed unmatched. Germline CDR1 MNHEY, CDR2 SMNVEV (reference sequence). The CDR3 protein is CASSSLAGGQGNEQFF. The CDR3 nucleotides are TGTGCCAGCAGTTCGCTGGCGGGAGGGCAGGGTAATGAGCAGTTCTTC.

The chain recombines TRBV25-1 with TRBJ1-1; D remains ambiguous. The CDR3 contains 12 residues. Germline CDR1 is MGHDK and CDR2 is SYGVNS. Trimming removed 8 bases from V and 10 bases from J, with 17 bases in between. The CDR3 DNA reads TGTGCCAGCCAGCTGGAGTCCCGGCGAGCTTTCTTT. Amino acid sequence: CASQLESRRAFF.

The genes are TRBV2 and TRBJ2-1; D unclear. Germline loops: CDR1 SNHLY, CDR2 FYNNEI. The ends were cut back, 3 bases at V and 6 bases at J, with 12 bases in the middle. This CDR3 is built from 14 residues. The CDR3 coding sequence is TGTGCCAGCAGTGATGGCCTTCAAACCAATGAGCAGTTCTTC. It codes for CASSDGLQTNEQFF.

The V and J genes are TRBV5-6 and TRBJ1-5; D call uncertain. This CDR3 comprises 15 residues. V was cut by 0 bases and J by 1 base, with 8 bases left in between. Germline V lookup: CDR1 SGHDT, CDR2 YYEEEE. The CDR3 loop reads CASSLAPGSNQPQHF. Written as DNA, the CDR3 is TGTGCCAGCAGCTTGGCACCGGGAAGCAATCAGCCCCAGCATTTT.

V usage is TRBV14 and J usage is TRBJ1-1; 9 bases agree with TRBD1. J was trimmed by 2 bases and V by 4 bases; bases with no gene match: 11. From germline, CDR1 is SGHDN and CDR2 FVKESK. The CDR3 runs 17 residues. CDR3 nucleotides: TGTGCCAGCAGCCCGTCCCGGGACAGGGAGAAAAACACTGAAGCTTTCTTT. Protein sequence: CASSPSRDREKNTEAFF.

On this clone: This may be a read error, as it is one base from a much larger clone. Other DNA sequences from this sample encode an identical CDR3 as well. The V gene is TRBV6-5, the J gene TRBJ1-1; D remains unclear. From germline, CDR1 is MNHEY and CDR2 SVGAGI. The CDR3 is made up of 13 amino acids. V dropped 0 bases and J dropped 1 base, with 3 bases sitting between them. CDR3 loop: CASSYSENTEAFF. The CDR3 DNA sequence: TGTGCCAGCAGTTACTCGGAGAACACTGAAGCTTTCTTT.

This rearrangement joins TRBV27 to TRBJ2-2; no clear D gene. The V gene's germline CDR1 is MNHEY and CDR2 SMNVEV (reference sequence). The length of the CDR3 is 12 residues. The V gene lost 3 bases and the J gene lost 6 bases, with 5 bases spanning the gap. The CDR3 loop is CASSFSSGELFF. CDR3 sequence (DNA): TGTGCCAGCAGTTTTTCCTCCGGGGAGCTGTTTTTT.

The chain has TRBV30 and TRBJ2-3; 11 bases are a match to TRBD2. V lost 4 bases and J lost 6; bases outside the gene matches: 12. CDR1 is GTSNPN, CDR2 SVGIG, per germline (reference sequence). The CDR3 loop spans 16 amino acids. The CDR3: CAWTVGLAEAGDTQYF. CDR3 sequence (DNA): TGTGCCTGGACCGTGGGACTAGCGGAGGCGGGGGATACGCAGTATTTT.

This chain connects TRBV14 to TRBJ2-1; D is unclear. CDR3 length equals 13 residues. V was shortened by 5 bases and J by 4 bases, with 9 bases between the two germline ends. In germline, CDR1 is SGHDN, CDR2 FVKESK. In DNA, the CDR3 is TGTGCCAGCAGCAAGCTTCCTTACAATGAGCAGTTCTTC. The encoded protein is CASSKLPYNEQFF.